This entry lists 30 T cell receptor beta chains sequenced from one sample in a study of blood T cell repertoires in COVID-19. Assay used: immunoSEQ multiplex PCR; TCRdb lists only in-frame clones, some missing. In the table there are more than 300,000 clones, around 90% of which are singletons. Sequences were obtained from PBMCs or T cells enriched from blood (not recorded which). Every receptor here comes from a woman under 30 who had recovered from COVID-19.

The V gene is TRBV19, the J gene TRBJ1-5; D call uncertain. Looked up from germline, CDR1 is LNHDA and CDR2 is SQIVND (reference sequence). The CDR3 runs 15 residues. The V and J ends lost 1 base and 3 bases respectively, with 10 bases between them. The CDR3 nucleotides are TGTGCCAGTAGTATAGTTGCCGGAGTCAATCAGCCCCAGCATTTT. It encodes CASSIVAGVNQPQHF.

This clone was recorded only once. The chain's CDR3 is CASSEVGGRVNYGYTF. In DNA, the CDR3 is TGTGCCAGCAGTGAAGTTGGTGGGAGGGTCAACTATGGCTACACCTTC. The V and J genes are TRBV6-1 and TRBJ1-2; no clear D. This CDR3 is 16 amino acids long. V was pared by 1 base and J by 2 bases, with 14 bases between. The V gene's germline CDR1 is MNHNS and CDR2 SASEGT.

The chain is built from TRBV4-1 and TRBJ2-7; TRBD2 agrees at 7 bases. CDR3 size: 16 residues. Germline loops: CDR1 MGHRA, CDR2 YSYEKL. Trimming cost V 4 bases and J 3 bases; bases outside gene matches: 12. CDR3 residues: CASSPGQPGGLYEQYF. CDR3 nucleotide sequence: TGCGCCAGCAGCCCAGGGCAACCGGGGGGTCTCTACGAGCAGTACTTC.

This clone has a single count. The chain joins TRBV6-4 to TRBJ1-1; no reliable D call. CDR3 size: 12 residues. CDR1 is MRHNA and CDR2 is SNTAGT in the germline V gene. Trimming removed 7 bases at V and 6 bases at J, with 12 bases between. CDR3: CASNPEAAEAFF. The CDR3 bases are TGTGCCAGCAACCCGGAGGCCGCTGAAGCTTTCTTT.

V and J are TRBV6-6 and TRBJ2-1; a possible D gene is TRBD1 (5 bases). CDR1 and CDR2 from the germline V gene are MNHNY and SVGAGI (reference sequence). The CDR3 runs 15 residues. V was trimmed by 6 bases and J by 3 bases, leaving 15 bases between them. CDR3 nucleotide sequence: TGTGCCAGCAGCCCAGACAGCCCCCGCTACAATGAGCAGTTCTTC. It is translated as CASSPDSPRYNEQFF.

The gene calls are TRBV29-1 and TRBJ1-4; 8 bases map to TRBD1. Looked up from germline, CDR1 is SQVTM and CDR2 is ANQGSEA. CDR3 size: 16 residues. The V segment lost 3 bases and the J segment 5 bases; nucleotides outside the gene matches: 11. The CDR3: CSVDAGQGLTNEKLFF. As DNA, the CDR3 is TGCAGCGTTGACGCCGGACAGGGATTAACGAATGAAAAACTGTTTTTT.

This chain links TRBV2 with TRBJ1-2, with D maybe TRBD1 (6 bases). Between the trimmed V and J ends, which lost 8 bases and 3 bases, there was a span of 16 bases. In germline, CDR1 is SNHLY, CDR2 FYNNEI. CDR3 length: 14 amino acids. CDR3 nucleotides: TGTGCCAGCGAAACGGGGGGCGGGGACTATGGCTACACCTTC. Amino acid sequence: CASETGGGDYGYTF.

V and J are TRBV5-1 and TRBJ1-4; maybe TRBD1 (6 bases). The CDR3 loop spans 15 amino acids. Germline V gene lookup returns CDR1 SGHRS and CDR2 YFSETQ. The V end was cut by 5 bases, the J end by 8 bases, with 19 bases between. The CDR3, as DNA: TGCGCCAGCAGTTCCGGGACAAGAGGGAGAGAAAAACTGTTTTTT. This translates into CASSSGTRGREKLFF. The full variable domain, its missing parts supplied by reference TRBV5-1 and TRBJ1-4, is KAGVTQTPRYLIKTRGQQVTLSCSPISGHRSVSWYQQTPGQGLQFLFEYFSETQRNKGNFPGRFSGRQFSNSRSEMNVSTLELGDSALYLCASSSGTRGREKLFFGSGTQLSVL.

The chain employs TRBV10-3 and TRBJ1-6; no clear D. The V end was cut by 11 bases, the J end by 5 bases, with 13 bases between. The CDR3 extends over 13 amino acids. Germline V gene lookup returns CDR1 ENHRY and CDR2 SYGVKD. In DNA form, the CDR3 reads TGTGCCCACTGTCCTAATAATAATTCACCCCTCCACTTT. Residues: CAHCPNNNSPLHF.

The V gene is TRBV5-1, the J gene TRBJ2-7, with TRBD1 as a possible D gene (6 bases). The CDR3 extends over 14 amino acids. Trimming stripped 6 bases from V and 2 bases from J, with 15 bases between. Germline V gene sequence: CDR1 SGHRS, CDR2 YFSETQ. As DNA, the CDR3 is TGCGCCAGCACCCGACAGGACGGTCCCTACGAGCAGTACTTC. It is translated as CASTRQDGPYEQYF.

The chain combines TRBV10-3 with TRBJ2-4; TRBD1 matches 11 bases. The CDR3 contains 17 residues. Germline CDR1 and CDR2: ENHRY and SYGVKD. The V and J ends lost 1 base and 2 bases, in that order; junction bases with no gene match: 4. As DNA, the CDR3 is TGTGCCATCAGTGAGTACGGGACAGGGGGATCCAAAAACATTCAGTACTTC. Protein sequence: CAISEYGTGGSKNIQYF.

The chain employs TRBV5-1 and TRBJ1-4, with D perhaps TRBD1 (5 bases). CDR1 is SGHRS and CDR2 is YFSETQ in the germline V gene. V lost 0 bases to trimming and J lost 5 bases, with 8 bases between them. This CDR3 is 14 amino acids long. CDR3 sequence (DNA): TGCGCCAGCAGCTTGGGACAGATGAATGAAAAACTGTTTTTT. This sequence encodes CASSLGQMNEKLFF.

This clone has only a few counts. V is TRBV5-1 and J is TRBJ1-3, with D unclear. The CDR3 sequence is 14 residues long. V lost 4 bases and J lost 6, with 14 bases in between. Germline values: CDR1 SGHRS, CDR2 YFSETQ. The chain's CDR3 is CASSPLLRENTIYF. CDR3 DNA sequence: TGCGCCAGCAGCCCCCTTCTTCGCGAAAACACCATATATTTT.

This rearrangement joins TRBV5-1 to TRBJ2-7; D is unresolved. The CDR3 sequence is 16 residues long. In germline, CDR1 is SGHRS, CDR2 YFSETQ. V was clipped by 0 bases and J by 6 bases, with 19 bases between them. The CDR3 region has the DNA TGCGCCAGCAGCTTGGGAGCGTTGGCCCCTCCTGGCGAGCAGTACTTC. Protein product: CASSLGALAPPGEQYF.

On this clone: Its ends do not fully match the called genes, so a read error is possible. In the same sample, other DNA sequences code for this CDR3. This chain uses TRBV7-3 with TRBJ1-5; D may be TRBD1 (6 bases). The CDR3 runs to 13 residues. Germline V CDR1 and CDR2: SGHTA, FQGTGA. The CDR3 DNA reads TGTGCCAGCAGTTTAAACAGGGATCAGCCCCAGCATTTT. It translates to CASSLNRDQPQHF.

As for this clone: This specimen includes other DNA sequences encoding the same CDR3. The chain joins TRBV6-5 to TRBJ1-5; D perhaps matches TRBD1 (6 bases). Looked up from germline, CDR1 is MNHEY and CDR2 is SVGAGI. The CDR3 extends over 12 amino acids. Trimming cost V 6 bases and J 7 bases, with 10 bases left between them. The CDR3 nucleotides read TGTGCCAGCAGGGACAGACGACAGCCCCAGCATTTT. Protein product: CASRDRRQPQHF.

This clone turned up a few times. The V and J genes are TRBV4-1 and TRBJ1-6; no firm D call. CDR1 and CDR2 from the germline V gene are MGHRA and YSYEKL. The length of the CDR3 is 15 residues. The germline V and J ends were trimmed by 1 base and 11 bases, with 15 bases remaining between them. In DNA, the CDR3 is TGCGCCAGCAGCCAAGTTTTCAAATCCGGGGCACCCCTCCACTTT. Amino acid sequence: CASSQVFKSGAPLHF.

This clone was counted once. The DNA of the CDR3 is TGTGCCAGCAGTTTCTCCTCGTCCTACGAGCAGTACTTC. Protein sequence: CASSFSSSYEQYF. V usage is TRBV28 and J usage is TRBJ2-7, with D hard to call. This CDR3 contains 13 residues. Trimming pared 3 bases from V and 1 base from J, leaving 7 bases between. CDR1 and CDR2 from the germline V gene are MDHEN and SYDVKM.

This chain joins TRBV27 and TRBJ1-1; a weak D match, TRBD1 (5 bases). Germline CDR1 and CDR2: MNHEY and SMNVEV (reference sequence). CDR3 length: 9 residues. V gave up 9 bases and J gave up 11 bases, with 10 bases separating them. CDR3 loop: CARIKGAFF. The CDR3 coding sequence is TGTGCCAGAATCAAGGGGGCTTTCTTT.

This chain links TRBV3-1 (or the pseudogene TRBV3-2) with TRBJ2-1, with 7 bases lining up with TRBD2. Trimming took 0 bases from V and 3 from J; bases not matched to a gene: 8. This CDR3 is built from 17 residues. In germline, CDR1 is LGHDT, CDR2 YNNKEL (reference sequence). This chain's CDR3 is CASSQERRGLIYNEQFF. CDR3 DNA sequence: TGTGCCAGCAGCCAAGAGAGGCGGGGGTTAATCTACAATGAGCAGTTCTTC.

The chain combines TRBV9 with TRBJ1-1; D unclear. The length of the CDR3 is 14 residues. V lost 0 bases and J 0 bases, leaving 6 bases between the germline ends. Germline CDR1 is SGDLS and CDR2 is YYNGEE. CDR3 bases: TGTGCCAGCAGCGTAGGAGCTATGAACACTGAAGCTTTCTTT. It encodes CASSVGAMNTEAFF.

The V and J genes are TRBV29-1 and TRBJ2-5; 11 nucleotides agree with TRBD2. Germline lookup yields CDR1 SQVTM and CDR2 ANQGSEA. The CDR3 contains 14 residues. With V trimmed by 3 bases and J by 5 bases, 5 bases remained unmatched. CDR3 region: CSVEWTSGLETQYF. The CDR3 DNA follows: TGCAGCGTTGAGTGGACTAGCGGGCTGGAGACCCAGTACTTC.

The DNA of the CDR3 is TGTGCCAGCAGTTACAGTAGACAGGGCGGGACTGAAGCTTTCTTT. Translated, it gives CASSYSRQGGTEAFF. The J gene is TRBJ1-1, the V gene TRBV6-5, with TRBD1 matching over 7 bases. Trimming removed 2 bases from V and 5 bases from J; junction bases left unmatched: 8. CDR3 length: 15 residues. Germline CDR1 and CDR2: MNHEY and SVGAGI.

In DNA, the CDR3 is TGTGCCAGCAGTCCCCAGCCGTCAGGGGATGAGCAGTTCTTC. This sequence encodes CASSPQPSGDEQFF. The genes are TRBV27 and TRBJ2-1, with TRBD1 as a possible D gene (6 bases). The V gene lost 5 bases and the J gene lost 8 bases, with 16 bases spanning the gap. The CDR3 covers 14 residues. Germline V lookup: CDR1 MNHEY, CDR2 SMNVEV (reference sequence).

This clone was picked up one time. The chain employs TRBV19 and TRBJ1-1, with TRBD1 as a possible D gene (5 bases). Germline V gene lookup returns CDR1 LNHDA and CDR2 SQIVND (reference sequence). This CDR3 comprises 13 residues. Trimming removed 8 bases from V and 4 bases from J, with 14 bases in between. CDR3 loop: CASSKGGVTEAFF. CDR3 sequence (DNA): TGTGCCAGTTCCAAGGGAGGGGTCACTGAAGCTTTCTTT. Full variable domain (missing parts from reference TRBV19 and TRBJ1-1): DGGITQSPKYLFRKEGQNVTLSCEQNLNHDAMYWYRQDPGQGLRLIYYSQIVNDFQKGDIAEGYSVSREKKESFPLTVTSAQKNPTAFYLCASSKGGVTEAFFGQGTRLTVV.

CDR3 loop: CASSPRTLAGGYTF. The CDR3 nucleotides read TGTGCCAGCAGCCCCCGCACTTTAGCGGGTGGCTACACCTTC. The V call is TRBV14, the J call TRBJ1-2; D is unresolved. V shed 4 bases and J shed 7 bases, with 16 bases lying between them. Germline CDR1 SGHDN, CDR2 FVKESK. The CDR3 contains 14 residues.

The chain couples TRBV9 to TRBJ1-1; D call uncertain. The V end lost 0 bases, the J end lost 1 base, and 7 bases lay between the germline ends. CDR3 length equals 14 residues. The germline gives CDR1 SGDLS, CDR2 YYNGEE. In nucleotides, the CDR3 is TGTGCCAGCAGCGTAGGGGCGGGGAACACTGAAGCTTTCTTT. It is translated as CASSVGAGNTEAFF.

The V and J genes are TRBV7-3 and TRBJ2-1; 8 bases fit TRBD2. Unmatched junction bases numbered 8, after V lost 5 bases and J lost 8 bases. The germline V gene encodes CDR1 SGHTA and CDR2 FQGTGA. The CDR3 has 14 amino acids. The CDR3 sequence is CASSRGGGKHEQFF. CDR3 sequence (DNA): TGTGCCAGCAGCCGCGGCGGGGGGAAGCATGAGCAGTTCTTC.

The chain combines TRBV24-1 with TRBJ2-2; TRBD1 might be the D (6 bases). V gave up 3 bases and J gave up 0 bases, with 10 bases separating them. CDR1 is KGHDR and CDR2 is SFDVKD in the germline V gene. CDR3 size: 16 residues. CDR3 loop: CATSDTGTSNTGELFF. The CDR3 DNA follows: TGTGCCACCAGTGATACCGGGACATCGAACACCGGGGAGCTGTTTTTT.

The chain is built from TRBV11-2 and TRBJ2-2; 7 nucleotides agree with TRBD1. The CDR3 spans 16 residues. Germline V CDR1 and CDR2: SGHAT, FQNNGV. Trimming at V came to 2 bases and at J to 1 base, leaving 4 bases not matched to a gene. This CDR3 is CASSLRQGVNTGELFF. CDR3 nucleotide sequence: TGTGCCAGCAGCTTAAGGCAGGGGGTGAACACCGGGGAGCTGTTTTTT.